This entry features one T cell receptor (beta chain) sequence. Its specificity is not known. The data belong to a study of regulatory T cells in long-lasting Graves disease. In the study overall: For a period under 3 months, newly diagnosed Graves' patients had taken antithyroid drugs.

Investigators prepared the TCR beta libraries by applying iRepertoire HTBI primers and Arm-PCR of CDR3 regions. Authors' analysis steps: Across the samples, identification revealed roughly 56 TRBV and more than 11 TRBJ segments. Via MiXCR, TCRdb re-called the multiplex PCR reads, giving one row per CDR3 protein. TCRdb, not the original authors, processed these V and J calls. The sample lists approximately 400,000 distinct CDR3 sequences, about 15% occurring once. Points from the study as a whole: Patients with persistent disease shared some 2,500 public clonotypes, outpacing the roughly 970 shared by new patients.

Time point denoted: newly diagnosed GD, antithyroid drugs for less than 3 months. The TCR library used RNA extracted from PBMCs. From an endocrinology department in Xi'an, China, came the patients. The sample was also linked to a second study, of T cells in Graves' hyperthyroidism and ophthalmopathy.

The sample was peripheral blood mononuclear cells (PBMCs), taken at new diagnosis, from a patient treated with antithyroid drugs. The TCR was taken from a woman in her thirties or forties with Graves disease.

CDR3 sequence reads: CASSPFGATYEQYF. The CDR3 nucleotides read TGTGCCAGCAGCCCGTTTGGGGCCACCTACGAGCAGTACTTC. The J gene is TRBJ2-7, the V gene TRBV7-2; D is possibly TRBD1 (5 bases). There are 14 residues in the CDR3. Germline CDR1 is SGHTA and CDR2 is FQGNSA. Between the trimmed V and J ends, which lost 5 bases and 2 bases, there was a span of 13 bases.